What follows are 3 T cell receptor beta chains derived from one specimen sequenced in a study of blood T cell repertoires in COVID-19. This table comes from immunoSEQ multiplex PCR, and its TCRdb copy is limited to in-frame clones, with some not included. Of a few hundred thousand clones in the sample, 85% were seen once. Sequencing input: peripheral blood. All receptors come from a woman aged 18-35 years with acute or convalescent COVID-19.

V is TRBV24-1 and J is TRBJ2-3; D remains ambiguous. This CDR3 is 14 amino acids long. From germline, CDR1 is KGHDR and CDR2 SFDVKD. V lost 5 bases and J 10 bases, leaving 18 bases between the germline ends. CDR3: CATSAASYSVPQYF. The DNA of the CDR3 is TGTGCCACCAGTGCCGCGAGCTATTCTGTGCCGCAGTATTTT.

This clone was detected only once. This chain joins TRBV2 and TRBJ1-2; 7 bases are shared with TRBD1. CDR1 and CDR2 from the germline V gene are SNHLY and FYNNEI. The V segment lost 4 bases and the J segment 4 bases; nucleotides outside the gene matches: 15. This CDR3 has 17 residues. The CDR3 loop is CASSGFFEGAEVYGYTF. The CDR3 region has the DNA TGTGCCAGCAGTGGGTTCTTTGAGGGGGCTGAGGTCTATGGCTACACCTTC.

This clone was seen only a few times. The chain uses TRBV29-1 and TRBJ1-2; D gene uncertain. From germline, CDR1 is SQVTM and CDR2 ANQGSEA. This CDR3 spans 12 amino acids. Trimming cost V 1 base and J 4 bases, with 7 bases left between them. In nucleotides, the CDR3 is TGCAGCGTTGAAGCTGACTCCTATGGCTACACCTTC. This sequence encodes CSVEADSYGYTF.